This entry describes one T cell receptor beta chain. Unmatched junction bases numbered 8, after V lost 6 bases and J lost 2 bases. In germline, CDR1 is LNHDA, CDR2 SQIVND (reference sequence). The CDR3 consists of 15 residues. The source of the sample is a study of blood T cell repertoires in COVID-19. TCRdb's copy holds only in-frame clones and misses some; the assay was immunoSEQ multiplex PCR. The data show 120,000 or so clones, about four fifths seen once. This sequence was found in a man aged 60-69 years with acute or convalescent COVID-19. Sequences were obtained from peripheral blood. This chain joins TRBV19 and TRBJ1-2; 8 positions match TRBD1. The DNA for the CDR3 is TGTGCCAGTAGAAAGGACAGGGTAGCCAACTATGGCTACACCTTC. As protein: CASRKDRVANYGYTF.